This record concerns one T cell receptor beta chain sequence. The sample belongs to a study of long-term antiretroviral therapy in people with HIV. The assay used was immunoSEQ (version v3.0), run at survey level. The assay was immunoSEQ multiplex PCR, and TCRdb's table has in-frame clones only and misses some. The sample yields around 20,000 clones, around four fifths seen once. The germline V gene encodes CDR1 SGHTS and CDR2 YDEGEE. The V end lost 4 bases, the J end lost 5 bases, and 21 bases lay between the germline ends. The length of the CDR3 is 16 residues. The starting material was unsorted PBMCs, obtained roughly 4 years after starting antiretroviral therapy. The sequence came from a man between 18 and 35 years old with HIV. The J gene is TRBJ1-2, the V gene TRBV5-8, with unresolved D. The CDR3 coding sequence is TGTGCCAGCAGCACACCCGTCAGGTCCTCTCCTTATGGCTACACCTTC. Translated, it gives CASSTPVRSSPYGYTF. The full variable domain, rest sourced from reference TRBV5-8 and TRBJ1-2, is EAGVTQSPTHLIKTRGQQATLRCSPISGHTSVYWYQQALGLGLQFLLWYDEGEERNRGNFPPRFSGRQFPNYSSELNVNALELEDSALYLCASSTPVRSSPYGYTFGSGTRLTVV.